Following are 11 T cell receptor beta chains from one sample sequenced in a study of T cells in Graves' hyperthyroidism and ophthalmopathy. Researchers amplified the TCR beta CDR3 regions from RNA transcripts. HTBI primers were employed in a first-round RT-PCR of the TCR CDR3. TCRdb recomputed calls from the multiplex PCR reads with MiXCR, one row per CDR3 protein. The top ten clones hold approximately 11% of a sample with some 400,000 distinct CDR3 sequences, around 14% of them seen once. The sample was blood. The receptors here all came from a woman aged 55-69 years with Graves' hyperthyroidism.

This clonotype came up many times. This chain uses TRBV2 with TRBJ2-1, with 7 positions matching TRBD2. CDR1 SNHLY and CDR2 FYNNEI come from the germline V gene. V trimming: 5 bases; J trimming: 9 bases; junction bases outside the gene matches: 7. This CDR3 contains 13 residues. CDR3 sequence reads: CASSWTREGEQFF. In DNA form, the CDR3 reads TGTGCCAGCAGTTGGACTAGGGAAGGTGAGCAGTTCTTC.

This clonotype has a count of ten or more. This rearrangement joins TRBV6-1 to TRBJ2-1; the match to TRBD2 covers 12 bases. Germline loops: CDR1 MNHNS, CDR2 SASEGT. V was clipped by 5 bases and J by 7 bases; unmatched bases: 6. CDR3 length: 15 residues. CDR3 residues: CASSKTSGSSNEQFF. As DNA, the CDR3 is TGTGCCAGCAGTAAGACTAGCGGGAGTTCTAATGAGCAGTTCTTC.

This clonotype was counted many times. CDR3 protein: CASSKGQGSSYEQYF. CDR3 DNA: TGTGCCAGTAGTAAGGGACAGGGAAGCTCCTACGAGCAGTACTTC. The chain is built from TRBV19 and TRBJ2-7, with 9 bases fitting TRBD1. Germline trimming cut 4 bases from V and 0 bases from J; bases unmatched to any gene: 4. Germline V gives CDR1 LNHDA, CDR2 SQIVND (reference sequence). This CDR3 is 15 amino acids long.

This clonotype was observed at least ten times. The chain is built from TRBV6-1 and TRBJ2-1, with TRBD2 matching over 11 bases. The CDR3 runs 16 residues. Germline CDR1 is MNHNS and CDR2 is SASEGT. J lost 7 bases, V lost 5 bases, and 10 bases had no gene match. This CDR3 reads CASSRSTSGSVNEQFF. The CDR3 DNA follows: TGTGCCAGCAGTAGATCAACTAGCGGGAGTGTGAATGAGCAGTTCTTC.

This clonotype was recorded at least ten times. This chain uses TRBV24-1 with TRBJ1-2; D remains ambiguous. The V gene's germline CDR1 is KGHDR and CDR2 SFDVKD. V was pared by 4 bases and J by 3 bases, with 14 bases between. CDR3 length equals 15 residues. The chain's CDR3 is CATSDPGRTDYGYTF. The CDR3 region has the DNA TGTGCCACCAGTGACCCCGGACGGACGGACTATGGCTACACCTTC.

The sample holds many counts of this clonotype. V and J are TRBV5-1 and TRBJ1-1; D ambiguous. CDR1 and CDR2 (germline): SGHRS, YFSETQ. V was shortened by 2 bases and J by 0 bases, with 11 bases between the two germline ends. CDR3 size: 15 residues. The CDR3 DNA sequence: TGCGCCAGCAGCTTCCTTCCGGGGATGAACACTGAAGCTTTCTTT. Translated: CASSFLPGMNTEAFF.

The CDR3 DNA follows: TGCGCCAGCAGCCAAGAAGTAAGGAGTGAAGCTTTCTTT. Protein product: CASSQEVRSEAFF. This rearrangement joins TRBV4-1 to TRBJ1-1; no definite D call. This CDR3 comprises 13 residues. CDR1 is MGHRA and CDR2 is YSYEKL in the germline V gene. Trimming removed 0 bases from V and 7 bases from J, with 9 bases in between.

Comment on this clonotype: It may be a read error: a sequence one base away is much more abundant. V gene TRBV10-3 combines with J gene TRBJ2-1, with 10 nucleotides matching TRBD2. The CDR3 runs 15 residues. Per germline, CDR1 ENHRY and CDR2 SYGVKD. The ends lost 4 bases at V and 6 bases at J; junction bases unmatched: 6. The CDR3 DNA reads TGTGCCATCAGTGGCCGAGCGGGAGGGCTCAATGAGCAGTTCTTC. Its protein product is CAISGRAGGLNEQFF.

This chain uses TRBV5-4 with TRBJ1-4; D is ambiguous. V was shortened by 3 bases and J by 5 bases, with 5 bases between the two germline ends. The CDR3 has 12 amino acids. Germline loops: CDR1 SGHNT, CDR2 YYREEE (reference sequence). The CDR3 DNA reads as TGTGCCAGCAGCTCGGGGAATGAAAAACTGTTTTTT. Translating it yields CASSSGNEKLFF.

This clonotype came up a few times. The chain joins TRBV20-1 to TRBJ2-7; D is possibly TRBD1 or TRBD2 (5 bases each). CDR1 is DFQATT, CDR2 SNEGSKA, per germline (reference sequence). The CDR3 loop spans 13 amino acids. Trimming took off 7 bases at V and 5 bases at J, with 18 bases between the two ends. The CDR3, as DNA: TGCAGTGTGATGGGCCCTGGGGACCACGAGCAGTACTTC. It yields the protein CSVMGPGDHEQYF.

This clonotype was picked up many times. This sequence joins TRBV5-4 and TRBJ2-3, with TRBD2 identical over 8 bases. This CDR3 region has 16 residues. CDR1 SGHNT and CDR2 YYREEE come from the germline V gene (reference sequence). The V and J ends lost 3 bases and 2 bases, in that order; junction bases with no gene match: 8. CDR3 sequence: CASSYRVAGNTDTQYF. The CDR3 bases are TGTGCCAGCAGCTACCGGGTAGCGGGAAACACAGATACGCAGTATTTT.